The present T cell receptor (beta chain) was sequenced within a study of metastatic and nonmetastatic thyroid tumors. Study background: For malignant and benign thyroid patients, tumor or nodule tissue and blood were the sources whose repertoires were compared.

No treatment had been given to any patient before thyroid surgery. Trimming left V 3 bases short and J 7 bases short, with 15 bases between. Germline CDR1 reads SGHVS; CDR2 reads FNYEAQ. The CDR3 totals 14 residues. Under the authors' procedure: For papillary thyroid cancer, a distant-metastasis classifier was constructed from CDR3 differences observed across clinicopathological groups. TCRdb redid the clone calls on the PCR reads using MiXCR. The V and J calls reflect TCRdb's pipeline rather than the authors' work. The sample has tens of thousands of clones; approximately 20% are singletons. This receptor was obtained from a male donor with papillary thyroid cancer or a benign thyroid nodule (not recorded which). Some clones in this sample may be carry-over from other donors' samples. Material: blood. The chain uses TRBV7-6 and TRBJ1-2; maybe TRBD1 (5 bases). CDR3: CASSLGREGFGYTF. CDR3 bases: TGTGCCAGCAGCTTGGGCAGGGAGGGATTTGGCTACACCTTC.